At least ten counts were recorded for the clone carrying this T cell receptor beta chain. Antigen unknown. The data were taken from a study of T-cell reconstitution after alpha-beta-depleted transplantation in children. Points from the study as a whole: Reportedly, only several hundred clones from non-depleted graft cells drove alpha-beta T-cell counts at about two months. Day-60 TCRbeta diversity that was high in some patients was derived from surviving recipient T cells and thymic progenitors.

Germline CDR1 and CDR2: SQVTM and ANQGSEA. V dropped 4 bases and J dropped 4; count of bases not matched to a gene: 7. CDR3 length: 16 amino acids. The TCRbeta library incorporated unique molecular identifiers. MiXCR was run by TCRdb on the PCR reads, yielding one entry per CDR3 protein. The table records some 440,000 distinct CDR3 sequences, 15% to 20% of them present only once. V gene TRBV29-1 combines with J gene TRBJ2-1; 13 positions match TRBD2. Specimen: PBMCs, mostly from graft donor cells, collected 360 days after TCRalphabeta/CD19-depleted stem cell transplant. The source of this sequence is a boy less than two years old who had a stem cell transplant for Wiskott-Aldrich syndrome, so the T cells may come from the graft donor. The CDR3, as DNA: TGCAGCGTTGTTGGACTAGCGGGGGCCATATACAATGAGCAGTTCTTC. Residues: CSVVGLAGAIYNEQFF.